The 25 T cell receptor beta chains below come from one sample, sequenced in a study of shared clonotypes between healthy human individuals. Data came from immunoSEQ multiplex PCR; TCRdb stores just in-frame clones and leaves some out. The data contain over 700,000 clones, roughly 72% of them singletons. Sample: memory CD4+ T cells sorted from blood. The sample's subset: CD45RA-negative fraction. Receptors were obtained from a woman in her thirties in good health.

In the case of this clone: This may be a read error: a much more frequent sequence differs by one nucleotide. The CDR3 sequence is CASSLDSGSYNEQFF. DNA for the CDR3: TGTGCCAGCAGCTTAGATTCCGGCTCCTACAATGAGCAGTTCTTC. The chain carries TRBV11-2 and TRBJ2-1; D not resolved. CDR3 length: 15 residues. V was clipped by 0 bases and J by 0 bases, with 6 bases between them. Looked up from germline, CDR1 is SGHAT and CDR2 is FQNNGV.

The rearrangement links TRBV18 to TRBJ2-5; 14 nucleotides line up with TRBD2. The V segment lost 3 bases and the J segment 5 bases; nucleotides outside the gene matches: 8. The CDR3 contains 17 residues. Germline loops: CDR1 KGHSH, CDR2 LQKENI. The DNA of the CDR3 is TGTGCCAGCTCACCGGGACTAGCGGGAGCCGTAATCGAGACCCAGTACTTC. Translation: CASSPGLAGAVIETQYF.

V gene TRBV18 combines with J gene TRBJ2-7, with 7 bases lining up with TRBD1. CDR3 length equals 14 residues. Germline CDR1 KGHSH, CDR2 LQKENI. Losses at the gene ends were 3 bases for V and 3 bases for J; bases not matched to a gene: 5. The CDR3 coding sequence is TGTGCCAGCTCACCCTCCCGGGACAGCTACGAGCAGTACTTC. Encoded protein: CASSPSRDSYEQYF.

This chain uses TRBV18 with TRBJ2-1, with 10 bases that match TRBD2. Per the germline V gene, CDR1 is KGHSH and CDR2 is LQKENI. This CDR3 has 18 residues. J was trimmed by 3 bases and V by 0 bases; bases with no gene match: 8. The CDR3 DNA reads as TGTGCCAGCTCACCACCGAGTCGAGCGGGAGGGGTCTACAATGAGCAGTTCTTC. This sequence encodes CASSPPSRAGGVYNEQFF. Full variable domain (remainder filled in from reference TRBV18 and TRBJ2-1): NAGVMQNPRHLVRRRGQEARLRCSPMKGHSHVYWYRQLPEEGLKFMVYLQKENIIDESGMPKERFSAEFPKEGPSILRIQQVVRGDSAAYFCASSPPSRAGGVYNEQFFGPGTRLTVL.

This chain links TRBV5-1 with TRBJ2-7; TRBD2 aligns across 14 bases. This CDR3 comprises 16 residues. The germline gives CDR1 SGHRS, CDR2 YFSETQ. V gave up 4 bases and J gave up 4 bases; unmatched junction bases: 7. The DNA of the CDR3 is TGCGCCAGCAGCGGGGGACTAGCGGGAGTGATGTACGAGCAGTACTTC. Its translation: CASSGGLAGVMYEQYF.

The rearrangement links TRBV25-1 to TRBJ2-4; D gene ambiguous. This CDR3 contains 12 residues. Per the germline V gene, CDR1 is MGHDK and CDR2 is SYGVNS. Deletions cut 2 bases from V and 8 bases from J, with 7 bases between. The CDR3 loop is CASSEAPDIQYF. DNA of the CDR3: TGTGCCAGCAGTGAAGCCCCCGACATTCAGTACTTC.

CDR3 DNA: TGTGCCAGCAGCCCCAGACTAGGTAGCTACGAGCAGTACTTC. Its translation: CASSPRLGSYEQYF. The V and J genes are TRBV11-2 and TRBJ2-7, with D possibly matching TRBD2 (6 bases). Germline V gene lookup returns CDR1 SGHAT and CDR2 FQNNGV. This CDR3 spans 14 amino acids. V was shortened by 5 bases and J by 3 bases, with 14 bases between the two germline ends.

The chain recombines TRBV2 with TRBJ2-3; 12 nucleotides line up with TRBD2. The CDR3 is 16 amino acids. Germline V CDR1 and CDR2: SNHLY, FYNNEI. The ends lost 5 bases at V and 3 bases at J; junction bases unmatched: 6. CDR3 in DNA: TGTGCCAGCAGTTGGCTAGCGGGAGGGCCTACAGATACGCAGTATTTT. Its protein product is CASSWLAGGPTDTQYF.

The V gene is TRBV19, the J gene TRBJ1-5, with 9 bases that match TRBD1. The CDR3 sequence is 14 residues long. V shed 6 bases and J 6 bases; nucleotides not matched to a gene: 6. Germline V gives CDR1 LNHDA, CDR2 SQIVND (reference sequence). CDR3 nucleotide sequence: TGTGCCAGTAGGAACAGGGGGCTGGGTCAGCCCCAGCATTTT. Its translation: CASRNRGLGQPQHF.

The genes are TRBV6-4 and TRBJ2-1; maybe TRBD2 (5 bases). The germline gives CDR1 MRHNA, CDR2 SNTAGT. V dropped 5 bases and J dropped 6 bases, with 14 bases sitting between them. CDR3 length: 14 amino acids. CDR3 sequence (DNA): TGTGCCAGCAGTATGAGTAGCGAATTCAATGAGCAGTTCTTC. As protein: CASSMSSEFNEQFF.

The gene calls are TRBV10-3 and TRBJ2-7, with 7 bases matching TRBD2. Trimming cost V 4 bases and J 3 bases; bases outside gene matches: 3. The CDR3 runs to 13 residues. Germline V CDR1 and CDR2: ENHRY, SYGVKD. The CDR3 bases are TGTGCCATCAGTGGCGGGGACTACTACGAGCAGTACTTC. It translates to CAISGGDYYEQYF.

The genes are TRBV2 and TRBJ1-4; a weak D match, TRBD1 (6 bases). Germline V gene lookup returns CDR1 SNHLY and CDR2 FYNNEI. This CDR3 is built from 14 residues. Trimming cost V 6 bases and J 4 bases, with 12 bases left between them. The chain's CDR3 is CASRTQGLNEKLFF. The CDR3 DNA sequence: TGTGCCAGCAGGACACAGGGACTTAATGAAAAACTGTTTTTT.

This clone has just a few counts. This sample includes further DNA sequences coding for the same CDR3. The chain links TRBV19 to TRBJ2-2; 9 bases fit TRBD2. There are 14 residues in the CDR3. With 6 bases clipped from V and 1 base from J, the junction kept 0 bases outside the gene matches. Germline V CDR1 and CDR2: LNHDA, SQIVND (reference sequence). CDR3 DNA sequence: TGTGCCAGTAGGACTAGCGGGAACACCGGGGAGCTGTTTTTT. Its protein product is CASRTSGNTGELFF.

The rearrangement links TRBV6-1 to TRBJ1-4; D ambiguous. Trimming took off 3 bases at V and 1 base at J, with 9 bases between the two ends. This CDR3 region has 15 residues. Germline V gene lookup returns CDR1 MNHNS and CDR2 SASEGT. The DNA for the CDR3 is TGTGCCAGCAGTGACCCGACCGGAACTAATGAAAAACTGTTTTTT. It is translated as CASSDPTGTNEKLFF.

This clone came up once. The J gene is TRBJ1-5, the V gene TRBV19, with D unclear. The V end was cut by 3 bases, the J end by 5 bases, with 17 bases between. CDR1 LNHDA and CDR2 SQIVND come from the germline V gene (reference sequence). The CDR3 is 16 residues long. This CDR3 reads CASSIIGKQNYQPQHF. In DNA, the CDR3 is TGTGCCAGTAGTATCATCGGCAAGCAGAATTATCAGCCCCAGCATTTT.

The V call is TRBV9, the J call TRBJ1-2; D gene uncertain. CDR1 SGDLS and CDR2 YYNGEE come from the germline V gene. Trimming cost V 3 bases and J 7 bases, with 16 bases left between them. This CDR3 contains 14 residues. The CDR3 DNA follows: TGTGCCAGCAGCGCGGATTACAGTGACCGTGGCTACACCTTC. Amino acids: CASSADYSDRGYTF. The variable domain in full, with the rest retrieved from reference TRBV9 and TRBJ1-2, is DSGVTQTPKHLITATGQRVTLRCSPRSGDLSVYWYQQSLDQGLQFLIQYYNGEERAKGNILERFSAQQFPDLHSELNLSSLELGDSALYFCASSADYSDRGYTFGSGTRLTVV.

The chain combines TRBV7-2 with TRBJ1-1; 7 positions agree with TRBD1. Trimming at V came to 5 bases and at J to 10 bases, leaving 10 bases not matched to a gene. The CDR3 contains 13 residues. From germline, CDR1 is SGHTA and CDR2 FQGNSA. The CDR3 reads CASSPDRVVGAFF. The CDR3 nucleotides are TGTGCCAGCAGCCCCGACAGGGTGGTCGGAGCTTTCTTT.

The CDR3 nucleotides read TGTGCCAGCAGTGGGGGGACGCGGGGTGAAAAACTGTTTTTT. This gives the protein CASSGGTRGEKLFF. The chain links TRBV2 to TRBJ1-4, with D tentatively TRBD1 (5 bases). This CDR3 has 14 amino acids. Germline values: CDR1 SNHLY, CDR2 FYNNEI. V dropped 4 bases and J dropped 7 bases, with 13 bases sitting between them. Full variable domain (missing parts from reference TRBV2 and TRBJ1-4): EPEVTQTPSHQVTQMGQEVILRCVPISNHLYFYWYRQILGQKVEFLVSFYNNEISEKSEIFDDQFSVERPDGSNFTLKIRSTKLEDSAMYFCASSGGTRGEKLFFGSGTQLSVL.

This chain joins TRBV30 and TRBJ1-1; D gene unclear. The CDR3 length is 13 residues. The ends were cut back, 8 bases at V and 1 base at J, with 14 bases in the middle. Looked up from germline, CDR1 is GTSNPN and CDR2 is SVGIG (reference sequence). The DNA of the CDR3 is TGTGCCAAAGCCATGGGGAAGAACACTGAAGCTTTCTTT. It encodes CAKAMGKNTEAFF.

Remarks on this clone: Relative to the germline gene, one junction end is altered; a read error may explain this. The gene calls are TRBV28 and TRBJ1-2; D is undetermined. CDR1 is MDHEN, CDR2 SYDVKM, per germline. The CDR3 runs 12 residues. CDR3: CASSLSSTSPAF. The CDR3 nucleotides read TGTGCCAGCAGCCTTTCATCGACTAGTCCGGCCTTC.

The rearrangement joins TRBV6-5 to TRBJ2-1, with 9 bases fitting TRBD2. Trimming took 8 bases from V and 6 from J; bases not matched to a gene: 8. Germline loops: CDR1 MNHEY, CDR2 SVGAGI. There are 14 residues in the CDR3. The CDR3 spells CASRGLAMGNEQFF. For the CDR3, the DNA is TGTGCCAGCCGAGGACTAGCGATGGGCAATGAGCAGTTCTTC.

This clone was observed once. This chain uses TRBV7-2 with TRBJ1-1, with D hard to call. The V gene lost 1 base and the J gene lost 1 base, with 7 bases spanning the gap. The CDR3 is made up of 14 amino acids. The germline CDR1 and CDR2 sequences are SGHTA and FQGNSA. The chain's CDR3 is CASSLGLGNTEAFF. As DNA, the CDR3 is TGTGCCAGCAGCTTAGGTCTGGGGAACACTGAAGCTTTCTTT.

The rearrangement links TRBV10-3 to TRBJ2-1; D is uncertain. The germline CDR1 and CDR2 sequences are ENHRY and SYGVKD. The V gene lost 0 bases and the J gene lost 8 bases, with 20 bases spanning the gap. CDR3 size: 17 residues. The CDR3 bases are TGTGCCATCAGTGAGTCGGCCGGGCTCGGGTCGGGCGATGAGCAGTTCTTC. Translating gives CAISESAGLGSGDEQFF.

V and J are TRBV7-9 and TRBJ2-1; 9 bases fit TRBD2. V was clipped by 1 base and J by 9 bases; unmatched bases: 7. The germline V gene encodes CDR1 SEHNR and CDR2 FQNEAQ (reference sequence). The CDR3 has 15 residues. The CDR3: CASSLDGSGSTEQFF. The CDR3 DNA is TGTGCCAGCAGCTTAGACGGTAGCGGGAGCACTGAGCAGTTCTTC.

The rearrangement joins TRBV5-8 to TRBJ2-7, with 7 bases identical to TRBD1. V gave up 5 bases and J gave up 0 bases; unmatched junction bases: 5. Germline V lookup: CDR1 SGHTS, CDR2 YDEGEE. The CDR3 has 14 amino acids. The CDR3 region is CASSLWDSSYEQYF. CDR3 sequence (DNA): TGTGCCAGCAGTCTTTGGGACAGCTCCTACGAGCAGTACTTC.